Presented here are 22 T cell receptor beta chains from one specimen sequenced in a study of blood T cell repertoires in COVID-19. Produced via immunoSEQ multiplex PCR; TCRdb's table is partial and in-frame only. The table includes fewer than 200,000 clones, roughly four fifths detected once. Sequenced sample: peripheral blood. The receptors stem from a man aged 35 to 55 who had recovered from COVID-19.

The rearrangement uses TRBV5-4 and TRBJ2-3; TRBD2 aligns across 7 bases. With 7 bases clipped from V and 4 bases from J, the junction kept 3 bases outside the gene matches. The germline V gene has CDR1 SGHNT and CDR2 YYREEE (reference sequence). This CDR3 region has 12 residues. CDR3 residues: CASGRESDTQYF. Written as DNA, the CDR3 is TGTGCCAGCGGGAGGGAATCAGATACGCAGTATTTT.

This chain links TRBV7-2 with TRBJ2-5; TRBD2 is a possible D gene (6 bases). With 5 bases removed from V and 13 bases from J, the gap between germline ends came to 17 bases. Germline assignment: CDR1 SGHTA and CDR2 FQGNSA. The length of the CDR3 is 12 residues. The CDR3 DNA reads as TGTGCCAGCAGCCGGGGGATGAGCGATCCGTACTTC. Translation: CASSRGMSDPYF.

The chain joins TRBV18 to TRBJ1-4; 7 bases agree with TRBD1. The V gene end was trimmed by 8 bases and the J gene end by 7 bases; junction bases not matched to a gene: 7. This CDR3 region has 13 residues. From germline, CDR1 is KGHSH and CDR2 LQKENI. The CDR3 bases are TGTGCCAGCCGGGACAGAGTAGGTGAAAAACTGTTTTTT. Translating it yields CASRDRVGEKLFF.

A few counts support this clone. The chain combines TRBV27 with TRBJ2-2, with a possible D match to TRBD1 (7 bases). The CDR3 has 16 amino acids. V gave up 3 bases and J gave up 3 bases, with 14 bases separating them. Germline V gene data show CDR1 as MNHEY and CDR2 as SMNVEV (reference sequence). The DNA of the CDR3 is TGTGCCAGCAGTTTCGTGGCAGGGGGGTACACCGGGGAGCTGTTTTTT. This gives the protein CASSFVAGGYTGELFF.

The V and J genes are TRBV6-6 and TRBJ2-7; D possibly corresponds to TRBD2 (6 bases). The V end lost 2 bases, the J end lost 7 bases, and 6 bases lay between the germline ends. The germline V gene encodes CDR1 MNHNY and CDR2 SVGAGI (reference sequence). This CDR3 is 11 amino acids long. CDR3 amino acids: CASSYAGEQYF. The CDR3 DNA reads TGTGCCAGCAGTTACGCGGGGGAGCAGTACTTC.

This chain links TRBV7-8 with TRBJ1-2, with TRBD1 matching 8 bases. The ends lost 6 bases at V and 6 bases at J; junction bases unmatched: 9. Germline CDR1 reads SGHVS; CDR2 reads FQNEAQ. The CDR3 length is 14 residues. The DNA for the CDR3 is TGTGCCAGCAGTATACTGACAGGGGAGGATGGCTACACCTTC. Residues: CASSILTGEDGYTF.

The J gene is TRBJ2-7, the V gene TRBV7-6, with D possibly being TRBD2 (5 bases). Trimming shortened V by 1 base and J by 1 base, and 11 bases separated the two germline ends. The germline CDR1 and CDR2 sequences are SGHVS and FNYEAQ. The CDR3 is 15 residues long. The CDR3 sequence: CASSLVAGQSYEQYF. Here the CDR3 DNA reads TGTGCCAGCAGCTTAGTGGCGGGCCAATCCTACGAGCAGTACTTC.

Concerning this clone itself: Germline and junction disagree at one end, which may indicate a read error. The chain uses TRBV10-3 and TRBJ1-2, with TRBD1 as a possible D gene (5 bases). Germline values: CDR1 ENHRY, CDR2 SYGVKD. There are 11 residues in the CDR3. The CDR3: CAISESRQHFF. The CDR3 DNA is TGTGCCATCAGTGAGTCGAGACAGCACTTCTTC.

The gene calls are TRBV7-9 and TRBJ1-1; 8 bases line up with TRBD1. Germline CDR1 and CDR2: SEHNR and FQNEAQ (reference sequence). This CDR3 spans 16 amino acids. J was trimmed by 5 bases and V by 2 bases; bases with no gene match: 10. The CDR3 nucleotides are TGTGCCAGCAGCTTACGGACAGGGATATCGAGGACTGAAGCTTTCTTT. It translates to CASSLRTGISRTEAFF. The full variable domain, rest sourced from reference TRBV7-9 and TRBJ1-1, is DTGVSQNPRHKITKRGQNVTFRCDPISEHNRLYWYRQTLGQGPEFLTYFQNEAQLEKSRLLSDRFSAERPKGSFSTLEIQRTEQGDSAMYLCASSLRTGISRTEAFFGQGTRLTVV.

The rearrangement links TRBV19 to TRBJ1-1; TRBD1 aligns across 8 bases. Germline CDR1 LNHDA, CDR2 SQIVND (reference sequence). Trimming took 2 bases from V and 8 from J; bases not matched to a gene: 4. The CDR3 is 13 amino acids. The DNA for the CDR3 is TGTGCCAGTAGTATAATGGACAGGGAAGAAGCTTTCTTT. It yields the protein CASSIMDREEAFF.

The rearrangement uses TRBV28 and TRBJ1-5, with 10 bases lining up with TRBD1. Germline values: CDR1 MDHEN, CDR2 SYDVKM. The CDR3 is made up of 15 amino acids. The V segment lost 6 bases and the J segment 6 bases; nucleotides outside the gene matches: 8. CDR3 region: CASSPTGTGVQPQHF. The CDR3 DNA sequence: TGTGCCAGCAGCCCCACCGGGACAGGGGTTCAGCCCCAGCATTTT. The full variable domain, in which reference TRBV28 and TRBJ1-5 provide the parts outside the CDR3, is DVKVTQSSRYLVKRTGEKVFLECVQDMDHENMFWYRQDPGLGLRLIYFSYDVKMKEKGDIPEGYSVSREKKERFSLILESASTNQTSMYLCASSPTGTGVQPQHFGDGTRLSIL.

This rearrangement joins TRBV6-5 to TRBJ2-2, with 10 bases lining up with TRBD1. Looked up from germline, CDR1 is MNHEY and CDR2 is SVGAGI. This CDR3 region has 13 residues. Trimming cost V 7 bases and J 6 bases; bases outside gene matches: 2. CDR3 DNA: TGTGCCAGCACCGGGACAGGGGCCGGGGAGCTGTTTTTT. The encoded protein is CASTGTGAGELFF.

V gene TRBV29-1 combines with J gene TRBJ2-7; 8 bases map to TRBD2. Germline CDR1 reads SQVTM; CDR2 reads ANQGSEA. J lost 4 bases, V lost 7 bases, and 9 bases had no gene match. CDR3 length: 13 amino acids. This chain's CDR3 is CSGGRRSSYEQYF. CDR3 coding DNA: TGCAGCGGCGGGAGGAGGAGTTCTTACGAGCAGTACTTC.

The chain's CDR3 is CASSSRTSGRDNEQFF. The CDR3 bases are TGTGCCAGCAGTTCCCGGACTAGCGGGAGGGATAATGAGCAGTTCTTC. The chain recombines TRBV6-5 with TRBJ2-1, with 15 bases lining up with TRBD2. The CDR3 runs to 16 residues. The trim removed 4 bases at V and 7 bases at J, leaving 5 bases unmatched. From germline, CDR1 is MNHEY and CDR2 SVGAGI.

This clone occurred a few times. The junction shows a germline mismatch at one end, possibly a read error. This chain links TRBV7-7 with TRBJ2-3; a weak D match, TRBD2 (5 bases). The CDR3 totals 14 residues. The germline V gene has CDR1 SSHAT and CDR2 FNYEAQ (reference sequence). The CDR3 DNA sequence: TGTGCTAGCAGCCCCGCGGGCGGCACAGATACGCAGTATTTT. Its protein product is CASSPAGGTDTQYF.

The chain combines TRBV6-2 or TRBV6-3 with TRBJ2-2; tentative D call: TRBD1 (5 bases). V lost 5 bases and J 1 base, leaving 8 bases between the germline ends. The CDR3 is 14 amino acids. Germline assignment: CDR1 MNHEY and CDR2 SVGEGT. CDR3 DNA: TGTGCCAGCAGTCGGACAAGGAACACCGGGGAGCTGTTTTTT. This sequence encodes CASSRTRNTGELFF.

This chain joins TRBV19 and TRBJ2-1, with 9 bases that match TRBD1. The CDR3 runs to 15 residues. The V segment lost 5 bases and the J segment 2 bases; nucleotides outside the gene matches: 4. The V gene's germline CDR1 is LNHDA and CDR2 SQIVND (reference sequence). This CDR3 is CASSSGTGPYNEQFF. CDR3 nucleotide sequence: TGTGCCAGTAGTTCCGGGACAGGGCCCTACAATGAGCAGTTCTTC.

The rearrangement joins TRBV18 to TRBJ1-1; 7 bases agree with TRBD1. V was pared by 6 bases and J by 8 bases, with 3 bases of the junction left unmatched. Germline V lookup: CDR1 KGHSH, CDR2 LQKENI. The length of the CDR3 is 11 residues. The CDR3 sequence: CASSGTVEAFF. The CDR3 region has the DNA TGTGCCAGCTCGGGGACAGTAGAAGCTTTCTTT.

The V gene is TRBV2, the J gene TRBJ2-2; 7 nucleotides match TRBD2. CDR1 and CDR2 (germline): SNHLY, FYNNEI. This CDR3 is 15 amino acids long. J gave up 3 bases and V 4 bases, and 5 bases lay outside the gene matches. In DNA, the CDR3 is TGTGCCAGCAGTGGGGACTACTCAGACACCGGGGAGCTGTTTTTT. It translates to CASSGDYSDTGELFF.

This chain joins TRBV7-9 and TRBJ2-7, with a tentative D call TRBD1 (6 bases). CDR3 length: 14 residues. Germline V gives CDR1 SEHNR, CDR2 FQNEAQ (reference sequence). With 5 bases removed from V and 3 bases from J, the gap between germline ends came to 14 bases. CDR3 loop: CASSPPDSGYEQYF. CDR3 coding DNA: TGTGCCAGCAGCCCCCCGGACAGTGGCTACGAGCAGTACTTC.

The genes are TRBV28 and TRBJ2-1, with unresolved D. The V gene lost 2 bases and the J gene lost 15 bases, with 20 bases spanning the gap. The germline gives CDR1 MDHEN, CDR2 SYDVKM. The CDR3 runs 14 residues. CDR3 amino acids: CASSLRSMGSFRFF. CDR3 DNA: TGTGCCAGCAGTTTAAGAAGTATGGGCTCCTTTCGGTTCTTC.

The chain is built from TRBV28 and TRBJ2-3, with TRBD2 matching 9 bases. Germline V gives CDR1 MDHEN, CDR2 SYDVKM. V gave up 7 bases and J gave up 3 bases; unmatched junction bases: 5. This CDR3 has 14 amino acids. The CDR3 sequence is CASTREGPTDTQYF. The CDR3 DNA reads as TGTGCCAGCACGCGGGAGGGCCCGACAGATACGCAGTATTTT.